This T cell receptor beta chain was sequenced for a study of blood T cell repertoires in COVID-19. As for the study in general: Acute and convalescent COVID-19 samples came from the United States, Italy and Spain.

TCRdb's table, derived via immunoSEQ multiplex PCR, lists solely in-frame clones and lacks some. The data contain over 20,000 clones, more than 85% of them singletons. In germline, CDR1 is SGDLS, CDR2 YYNGEE. Trimming cost V 3 bases and J 0 bases, with 10 bases left between them. The CDR3 is 15 amino acids. The specimen was peripheral blood. The chain combines TRBV9 with TRBJ2-1; D remains ambiguous. The TCR comes from a man between 70 and 80 years old with active COVID-19. CDR3 residues: CASSADSSSYNEQFF. In DNA, the CDR3 is TGTGCCAGCAGCGCAGACTCGAGCTCCTACAATGAGCAGTTCTTC.